The sequence of this T cell receptor (beta chain) was determined in a study of blood T cell repertoires in COVID-19. The CDR3 runs to 15 residues. V lost 5 bases and J 0 bases, leaving 14 bases between the germline ends. Germline V gene lookup returns CDR1 SQVTM and CDR2 ANQGSEA. The table came from immunoSEQ multiplex PCR; TCRdb's copy has only in-frame clones and leaves some out. The sample holds about 120,000 clones, roughly nine tenths seen once. This clone has only one observation. The sequence came from a man between 65 and 79 years old with active or convalescent COVID-19. Sample: peripheral blood. The V call is TRBV29-1, the J call TRBJ1-3, with D possibly TRBD1 on 5 matching bases. The CDR3 nucleotides read TGCAGCGTTTATAGCAGGGTGGACTCTGGAAACACCATATATTTT. This codes for CSVYSRVDSGNTIYF. The full variable domain, in which reference TRBV29-1 and TRBJ1-3 provide the parts outside the CDR3, is SAVISQKPSRDICQRGTSLTIQCQVDSQVTMMFWYRQQPGQSLTLIATANQGSEATYESGFVIDKFPISRPNLTFSTLTVSNMSPEDSSIYLCSVYSRVDSGNTIYFGEGSWLTVV.